This TCR beta chain was sequenced in a study of CD8+ T cells in alopecia areata (dated by TCRdb to the late 2010s). With respect to the entire study: The treated patients took part in an open-label pilot trial in which moderate-to-severe alopecia areata was treated with oral tofacitinib at 5 to 10 mg twice daily. Tofacitinib was administered for 6 to 18 months, and 6 months of follow-up off drug were then conducted to assess delayed response and recurrence. In treated patients, disease severity was measured using the SALT score, which gives the percentage of scalp surface area affected. The study used high-throughput TCRbeta sequencing to examine T cell clonal expansion in alopecia areata, in both the C3H/HeJ mouse model and human patients. On the human side, TCRbeta sequencing was run on scalp tissue and on sorted CD4+ and CD8+ peripheral blood T cells from healthy controls and from alopecia areata patients with either patchy or totalis/universalis disease. Patients on tofacitinib were biopsied at baseline and after 4 and 24 weeks of treatment, and several of the patients also had a later scalp biopsy. Scalp clonality was compared among normal scalp (n=4), patchy alopecia areata scalp (n=8), and alopecia totalis/universalis scalp (n=8). RNA was obtained with the PAXgene miRNA kit for fixed scalp, the miRNeasy kit for PBMCs, and the RNeasy kit for mouse skin. immunoSEQ multiplex PCR using 35 Vbeta forward primers and 13 Jbeta reverse primers was used to amplify TCRbeta CDR3 regions.

Study-wide conclusions, independent of this receptor: TCR sequences shared between patients were less clear than in mice, possibly partly because of HLA diversity in the patient population. Many expanded lesional clones were found to persist in scalp and blood during tofacitinib treatment, and relapse after treatment cessation may be partly explained by this persistence. Higher clonality and more expanded CD8+ clones were observed in lesional scalp than in normal scalp, particularly in alopecia totalis/universalis, a finding suggestive of antigenic drive. Because the treated cohort was small and included a single nonresponder, larger studies are needed to assess links between baseline CD8+ expansion and response. Unlike mouse skin, where gammadelta T cells dominate, normal human skin contains resident alphabeta T cells that get sequenced too, which complicates analysis of the scalp TCR repertoire. Tofacitinib significantly lowered scalp clonality and the number of expanded CD8+ clones among the top 100 scalp clones.

The method was the immunoSEQ multiplex PCR assay. RNA was extracted from all samples and reverse transcribed into cDNA as template for TCR sequencing. SuperScript III was used to make first-strand cDNA, primed with a 2:1 mix of oligo-dT and random hexamers. Amplification bias was assessed with a synthetic immune receptor repertoire, and residual bias was removed computationally. As for the original processing: After raw reads were preprocessed to remove errors, the CDR3 was defined following IMGT conventions as running from the conserved cysteine to phenylalanine. Clonality was calculated as 1 minus Shannon entropy normalized by log2 of the number of productive unique TCRs. Whether each scalp clone was CD4 or CD8 was inferred by checking scalp TCRbeta sequences against the CD4 and CD8 repertoires from sorted blood. In its TCRdb copy, this immuneACCESS table keeps in-frame sequences only and misses some clones. Where compared with another copy, unresolved V genes explain less than half of these, and the others have no known cause. The D gene and trimming were derived from the DNA, and the V and J assignments and clone size from that table. In this sample the table shows around 170,000 clones, approximately 50% of which occur a single time. The ten largest clonotypes hold about 9.5% of the sample.

Turning to this clone: Its antigen remains undetermined. Base quality data are lacking; no much larger clone is found one base away.

Read against the paper, the sample's treatment or condition label means: oral pan-JAK inhibitor, 5-10 mg twice daily. Peripheral blood and lesional scalp punch biopsies were obtained from patients with alopecia areata. PBMCs were separated by density centrifugation and stained for CD3, CD4 and CD8, after which CD4+ and CD8+ T cells were sorted on a FACSAria. The CDR3, cysteine through phenylalanine, is 15 amino acids long. Only CDR3 DNA is held: 45 bases, read in frame from base 1. The CDR1 and CDR2 encoded by the germline V gene are MGHRA and YSYEKL. From V the trimming removes 0 bases and from J it removes 7 bases, while the gene matches leave 6 bases of the junction unaccounted for.

Sequenced here: CD8+ T cells sorted from blood, sampled around week 54, from a patient treated with tofacitinib. This receptor chain uses TRBV4-1 and TRBJ2-7; TRBD1 fits 10 bases in the junction. This receptor was taken from a human donor with alopecia areata. The CDR3 is CASSQDRTGGLEQYF. The nucleotides read TGCGCCAGCAGCCAAGATCGGACAGGGGGTCTTGAGCAGTACTTC.